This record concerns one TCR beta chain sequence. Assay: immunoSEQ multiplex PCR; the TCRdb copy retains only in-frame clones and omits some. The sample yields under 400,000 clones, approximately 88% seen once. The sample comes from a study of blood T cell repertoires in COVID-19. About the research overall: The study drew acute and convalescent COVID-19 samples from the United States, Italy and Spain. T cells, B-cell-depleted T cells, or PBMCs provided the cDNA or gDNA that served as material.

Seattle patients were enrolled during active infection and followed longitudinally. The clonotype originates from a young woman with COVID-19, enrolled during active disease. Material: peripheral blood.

Here the CDR3 reads CASSLTSLSSYNEQFF. For the CDR3, the DNA is TGTGCCAGCAGCCTGACTAGCCTAAGCTCCTACAATGAGCAGTTCTTC. The chain employs TRBV27 and TRBJ2-1, with TRBD2 identical over 7 bases. V lost 6 bases and J lost 0; bases outside the gene matches: 8. The CDR3 has 16 amino acids. CDR1 is MNHEY, CDR2 SMNVEV, per germline (reference sequence).